The present TCR beta chain was sequenced within a study of blood T cells in healthy people across ages. Study-wide results and caveats: Donors of long life had a larger count of naive CD4+ cells and greater diversity than aged donors.

Total RNA amounts of at least 5 micrograms were extracted per sample. Turning to this clonotype: Its antigen is as yet unknown.

The second PCR ran about 6 to 12 cycles with a sample-barcoded 5' primer and J-beta primers. At least 2.5 million CDR3-containing paired-end reads were obtained per sample. TCRdb reprocessed the 5' RACE reads with MiXCR, giving one entry per CDR3 protein. The sample yields fewer than 2,000,000 distinct CDR3 sequences, approximately 39% seen once. V gave up 6 bases and J gave up 3 bases, with 18 bases separating them. The length of the CDR3 is 15 residues. The chain employs TRBV12-3 or TRBV12-4 and TRBJ2-7, with D perhaps given as TRBD1 or TRBD2 (6 bases each). Sequenced input: blood. This TCR derives from a human donor in good health. CDR3 bases: TGTGCCAGCAGCCCGCTGGGGGGCAACCGCTACGAGCAGTACTTC. Translating gives CASSPLGGNRYEQYF.